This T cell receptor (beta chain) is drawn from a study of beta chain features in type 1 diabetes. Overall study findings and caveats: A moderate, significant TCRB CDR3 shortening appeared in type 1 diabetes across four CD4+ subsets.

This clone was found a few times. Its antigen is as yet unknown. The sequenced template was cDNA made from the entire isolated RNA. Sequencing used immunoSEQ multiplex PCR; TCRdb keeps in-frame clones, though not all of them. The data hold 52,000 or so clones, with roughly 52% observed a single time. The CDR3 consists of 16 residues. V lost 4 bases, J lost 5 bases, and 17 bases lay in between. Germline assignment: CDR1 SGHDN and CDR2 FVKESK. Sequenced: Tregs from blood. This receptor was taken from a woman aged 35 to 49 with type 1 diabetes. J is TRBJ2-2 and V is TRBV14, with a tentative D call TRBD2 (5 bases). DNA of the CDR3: TGTGCCAGCAGCCCGTATGGAGGCCTGAGGACCGGGGAGCTGTTTTTT. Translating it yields CASSPYGGLRTGELFF.